This T cell receptor (beta chain) derives from a study of T cell responses to AZD1222 COVID-19 vaccine. Whole-study context: Second-dose groups at about 4 or about 12 weeks were pooled.

As to this clone: Its antigen is still unknown.

Notes on the study in general: The donor cohort was predominantly white British with a female majority, and clonal diversity may have been underestimated. Repertoire sampling happened only post peak T cell response. Spike-specific TCR breadth and depth grew following two AZD1222 doses.

Germline CDR1 is SGHDT and CDR2 is YYEEEE. V gave up 0 bases and J gave up 8 bases; unmatched junction bases: 7. This CDR3 is 14 amino acids long. Assay: immunoSEQ multiplex PCR; the TCRdb copy retains only in-frame clones and omits some. The sample lists about 120,000 clones, over 85% occurring once. This rearrangement joins TRBV5-6 to TRBJ1-1; 7 bases fit TRBD1. The receptor comes from an adult in good health. Sequenced material: peripheral blood, taken on day 0 of AZD1222 vaccination. CDR3 residues: CASSLGGLGQEAFF. The CDR3 DNA reads as TGTGCCAGCAGCTTGGGGGGTTTGGGACAGGAAGCTTTCTTT.